The clone carrying this TCR beta chain was seen just once. The entry originates in a study of blood T cell repertoires in COVID-19. Looking at the study overall: COVID-19 samples collected from the United States, Italy and Spain covered acute and convalescent phases.

As handled by the study authors: The assay estimated nucleated cells by amplifying reference gene primers. Using immunoSEQ multiplex PCR, the repertoire was profiled, and TCRdb retains in-frame clones only, with some absent. V, J and clone size are taken as reported in that table, and D and trimming were inferred from the DNA itself. Of 70,000 or so clones listed, 82% are singletons. The sample consisted of peripheral blood. This clonotype was obtained from a human donor in a cohort sampled during active COVID-19.

In DNA form, the CDR3 reads TGTGCCAGCAGCCACACGGACAGAACCTACGAGCAGTACTTC. Protein sequence: CASSHTDRTYEQYF. The chain combines TRBV3-1 (or the pseudogene TRBV3-2) with TRBJ2-7; TRBD1 is a possible D gene (6 bases). The CDR3 length is 14 residues. Germline V gene data show CDR1 as LGHDT and CDR2 as YNNKEL (reference sequence). V was pared by 3 bases and J by 2 bases, with 11 bases between.